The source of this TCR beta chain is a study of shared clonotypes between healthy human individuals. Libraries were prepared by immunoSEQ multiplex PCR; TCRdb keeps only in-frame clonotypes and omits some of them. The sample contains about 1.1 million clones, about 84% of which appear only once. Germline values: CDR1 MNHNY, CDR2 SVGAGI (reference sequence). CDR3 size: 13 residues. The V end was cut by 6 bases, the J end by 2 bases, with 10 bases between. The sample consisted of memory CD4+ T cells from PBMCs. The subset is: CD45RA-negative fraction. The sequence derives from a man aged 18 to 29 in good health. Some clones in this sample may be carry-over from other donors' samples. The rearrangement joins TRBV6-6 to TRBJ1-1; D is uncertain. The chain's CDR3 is CASSPGKNTEAFF. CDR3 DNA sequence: TGTGCCAGCAGCCCCGGTAAAAACACTGAAGCTTTCTTT.